This passage covers 26 T cell receptor beta chains from one sample sequenced in a study of blood T cells in healthy people across ages. The authors ran a second PCR of about 6 to 11 cycles using a sample-barcoded 5' primer and a J-beta primer mix. TCRdb ran MiXCR on the 5' RACE reads and lists one entry per CDR3 protein. The sample lists about 1.5 million distinct CDR3 sequences; less than 45% were seen once. Sequenced material: blood. These receptors all come from a woman younger than 35 in good health.

V is TRBV2 and J is TRBJ2-1; no definite D call. The CDR3 runs to 13 residues. Germline-derived CDR1 and CDR2 are SNHLY and FYNNEI. The germline V and J ends were trimmed by 2 bases and 8 bases, with 10 bases remaining between them. DNA for the CDR3: TGTGCCAGCAGTGAACGGCAGATGGATGAGCAGTTCTTC. It translates to CASSERQMDEQFF. Full variable domain (remainder filled in from reference TRBV2 and TRBJ2-1): EPEVTQTPSHQVTQMGQEVILRCVPISNHLYFYWYRQILGQKVEFLVSFYNNEISEKSEIFDDQFSVERPDGSNFTLKIRSTKLEDSAMYFCASSERQMDEQFFGPGTRLTVL.

Only a few counts were recorded for this clonotype. V and J are TRBV7-9 and TRBJ1-1, with TRBD1 matching 10 bases. The CDR3 loop spans 15 amino acids. Germline lookup yields CDR1 SEHNR and CDR2 FQNEAQ (reference sequence). V trimming: 5 bases; J trimming: 5 bases; junction bases outside the gene matches: 8. The CDR3 sequence: CASSPRQGALTEAFF. The CDR3 DNA reads as TGTGCCAGCAGCCCTAGACAGGGGGCGCTTACTGAAGCTTTCTTT. Full variable domain (outside the CDR3, taken from reference TRBV7-9 and TRBJ1-1): DTGVSQNPRHKITKRGQNVTFRCDPISEHNRLYWYRQTLGQGPEFLTYFQNEAQLEKSRLLSDRFSAERPKGSFSTLEIQRTEQGDSAMYLCASSPRQGALTEAFFGQGTRLTVV.

The J gene is TRBJ2-4, the V gene TRBV20-1; D unresolved. The DNA end is more similar to TRBJ2-7, so the J call may be wrong. This CDR3 is built from 10 residues. The germline V gene has CDR1 DFQATT and CDR2 SNEGSKA (reference sequence). The CDR3 DNA sequence: TGCAGTGACCGTAACCACGAGCAGTACTTC. This encodes CSDRNHEQYF.

V gene TRBV20-1 combines with J gene TRBJ2-3; D tentatively fits TRBD1 or TRBD2 (5 bases each). The V end was cut by 0 bases, the J end by 2 bases, with 12 bases between. This CDR3 has 15 amino acids. Germline CDR1 is DFQATT and CDR2 is SNEGSKA (reference sequence). This CDR3 reads CSARDLYGATDTQYF. CDR3 DNA sequence: TGCAGTGCTAGAGATCTTTACGGGGCCACAGATACGCAGTATTTT.

This clonotype was seen a few times. V is TRBV10-3 and J is TRBJ2-7, with 8 bases identical to TRBD1. From germline, CDR1 is ENHRY and CDR2 SYGVKD. The length of the CDR3 is 13 residues. With 6 bases clipped from V and 3 bases from J, the junction kept 4 bases outside the gene matches. The CDR3 loop is CAISTGGNYEQYF. As DNA, the CDR3 is TGTGCCATCAGCACAGGGGGGAACTACGAGCAGTACTTC.

This chain connects TRBV20-1 to TRBJ2-2; 7 nucleotides match TRBD2. Germline CDR1 reads DFQATT; CDR2 reads SNEGSKA (reference sequence). Trimming at V came to 1 base and at J to 5 bases, leaving 4 bases not matched to a gene. This CDR3 has 14 residues. The CDR3 region has the DNA TGCAGTGCTAGAGCACTAGCGCAAACCGGGGAGCTGTTTTTT. It is translated as CSARALAQTGELFF.

The rearrangement uses TRBV12-3 or TRBV12-4 and TRBJ2-3, with a weak D call TRBD1 (5 bases). Trimming took 3 bases from V and 0 from J, leaving 10 bases between them. The CDR3 runs 15 residues. CDR3 amino acids: CASSFPQGSTDTQYF. The CDR3 bases are TGTGCCAGCAGTTTCCCGCAGGGAAGCACAGATACGCAGTATTTT.

This clonotype showed up just a few times. The chain links TRBV12-3 or TRBV12-4 to TRBJ1-2, with 7 bases lining up with TRBD1. The J segment lost 2 bases and the V segment lost 5 bases, leaving 11 bases of the junction unmatched. The CDR3 contains 16 residues. CDR3 sequence reads: CASSARDSPVNYGYTF. The DNA of the CDR3 is TGTGCCAGCAGTGCCCGGGACAGTCCTGTAAACTATGGCTACACCTTC.

V and J are TRBV6-2 or TRBV6-3 and TRBJ2-3, with D uncertain. The CDR3 extends over 13 amino acids. Per germline, CDR1 MNHEY and CDR2 SVGEGT. With 6 bases removed from V and 2 bases from J, the gap between germline ends came to 9 bases. CDR3 coding DNA: TGTGCCAGCAGAGCCGGGCCCACAGATACGCAGTATTTT. This encodes CASRAGPTDTQYF.

The chain recombines TRBV20-1 with TRBJ2-5; 10 bases fit TRBD2. This CDR3 spans 19 amino acids. From germline, CDR1 is DFQATT and CDR2 SNEGSKA (reference sequence). Unmatched junction bases numbered 24, after V lost 6 bases and J lost 5 bases. The CDR3 is CSAETSYPSGSDVIETQYF. Written as DNA, the CDR3 is TGCAGTGCCGAAACCTCCTATCCTAGCGGGAGTGATGTTATTGAGACCCAGTACTTC.

This chain links TRBV12-3 or TRBV12-4 with TRBJ2-3, with 7 bases fitting TRBD2. The V and J ends lost 4 bases and 2 bases, in that order; junction bases with no gene match: 9. The CDR3 spans 16 residues. CDR3: CASSSGTTIFTDTQYF. DNA for the CDR3: TGTGCCAGCAGTTCCGGGACTACCATTTTCACAGATACGCAGTATTTT.

This clonotype was found a few times. One junction end does not reproduce the germline sequence, and a read error may be involved. The V call is TRBV5-1, the J call TRBJ1-1; D ambiguous. CDR1 SGHRS and CDR2 YFSETQ come from the germline V gene. The CDR3 runs 14 residues. CDR3: CASSLVGQNTEAFF. Written as DNA, the CDR3 is TGTGCCAGCAGCTTAGTAGGGCAGAACACTGAAGCTTTCTTT.

This clonotype was seen only a few times. The chain uses TRBV29-1 and TRBJ2-7, with D perhaps TRBD2 (5 bases). V lost 4 bases to trimming and J lost 3 bases, with 7 bases between them. The CDR3 runs to 11 residues. Per the germline V gene, CDR1 is SQVTM and CDR2 is ANQGSEA. CDR3 sequence reads: CSVVEGYEQYF. The CDR3 DNA reads TGCAGCGTTGTAGAGGGCTACGAGCAGTACTTC.

J is TRBJ2-3 and V is TRBV6-4; D might be TRBD2 (5 bases). CDR3 length equals 15 residues. CDR1 and CDR2 from the germline V gene are MRHNA and SNTAGT. The germline V and J ends were trimmed by 3 bases and 5 bases, with 15 bases remaining between them. CDR3 nucleotides: TGTGCCAGCAGTGAGGAGGAGGCGGGCGTAGATACGCAGTATTTT. It encodes CASSEEEAGVDTQYF.

This clonotype was seen a few times. The J gene is TRBJ1-4, the V gene TRBV27, with D tentatively TRBD1 (5 bases). V was clipped by 1 base and J by 1 base, with 10 bases between them. CDR3 length equals 16 residues. Germline V gene sequence: CDR1 MNHEY, CDR2 SMNVEV (reference sequence). CDR3 protein: CASSLYPRGTNEKLFF. CDR3 coding DNA: TGTGCCAGCAGTTTATATCCAAGGGGAACTAATGAAAAACTGTTTTTT.

This clonotype was seen once. The chain uses TRBV6-5 and TRBJ1-2; possible D gene TRBD1, 5 bases. Trimming took off 5 bases at V and 4 bases at J, with 11 bases between the two ends. Germline lookup yields CDR1 MNHEY and CDR2 SVGAGI. The CDR3 consists of 13 residues. This chain's CDR3 is CASSPGSSYGYTF. For the CDR3, the DNA is TGTGCCAGCAGTCCAGGGTCCTCCTATGGCTACACCTTC.

The chain employs TRBV9 and TRBJ2-3, with TRBD2 matching over 7 bases. The CDR3 runs to 15 residues. CDR1 and CDR2 (germline): SGDLS, YYNGEE. The trim removed 3 bases at V and 0 bases at J, leaving 4 bases unmatched. Written as DNA, the CDR3 is TGTGCCAGCAGCGAGAGCGGGGTAAGCACAGATACGCAGTATTTT. Amino acid sequence: CASSESGVSTDTQYF.

The chain uses TRBV20-1 and TRBJ2-1; 10 bases are shared with TRBD1. Germline CDR1 and CDR2: DFQATT and SNEGSKA (reference sequence). CDR3 length: 17 amino acids. V trimming: 6 bases; J trimming: 4 bases; junction bases outside the gene matches: 15. In nucleotides, the CDR3 is TGCAGTGCGCCAGGAGGCCGGGACAGGGGTTTATACAATGAGCAGTTCTTC. Its translation: CSAPGGRDRGLYNEQFF.

The table lists this clonotype with a few counts. The J gene is TRBJ2-5, the V gene TRBV20-1; D remains unclear. The J call could be wrong; TRBJ2-7 is a better fit for the DNA end. CDR1 DFQATT and CDR2 SNEGSKA come from the germline V gene (reference sequence). The CDR3 is made up of 12 amino acids. Here the CDR3 reads CSARAVSLEQYF. The CDR3 bases are TGCAGTGCTAGAGCCGTATCTCTCGAGCAGTACTTC.

The V gene is TRBV20-1, the J gene TRBJ2-1; D not certain. From germline, CDR1 is DFQATT and CDR2 SNEGSKA (reference sequence). This CDR3 spans 10 amino acids. The V and J ends lost 6 bases and 8 bases respectively, with 8 bases between them. The CDR3 loop reads CSASDYEQFF. DNA of the CDR3: TGCAGTGCCTCTGACTATGAGCAGTTCTTC.

This clonotype was seen a few times. The V and J genes are TRBV6-5 and TRBJ2-2; a possible D gene is TRBD1 (6 bases). The CDR3 is 13 amino acids. V dropped 6 bases and J dropped 4 bases, with 9 bases sitting between them. Germline lookup yields CDR1 MNHEY and CDR2 SVGAGI. CDR3 in amino acids: CASRAGVTGELFF. CDR3 bases: TGTGCCAGCAGAGCAGGGGTCACCGGGGAGCTGTTTTTT.

V usage is TRBV29-1 and J usage is TRBJ1-2, with D possibly TRBD1 on 6 matching bases. CDR1 and CDR2 from the germline V gene are SQVTM and ANQGSEA. The CDR3 has 11 amino acids. The V and J ends lost 4 bases and 9 bases respectively, with 12 bases between them. The CDR3 DNA sequence: TGCAGCGTTGTTAGGGGGGATCGCTACACCTTC. Translation: CSVVRGDRYTF. The full variable domain, with the rest looked up from reference TRBV29-1 and TRBJ1-2, is SAVISQKPSRDICQRGTSLTIQCQVDSQVTMMFWYRQQPGQSLTLIATANQGSEATYESGFVIDKFPISRPNLTFSTLTVSNMSPEDSSIYLCSVVRGDRYTFGSGTRLTVV.

This chain connects TRBV10-3 to TRBJ2-7; no reliable D call. Germline V CDR1 and CDR2: ENHRY, SYGVKD. V gave up 7 bases and J gave up 5 bases, with 15 bases separating them. The CDR3 is 13 residues long. CDR3 in amino acids: CAIMASLEDEQYF. In DNA form, the CDR3 reads TGTGCCATCATGGCAAGTCTCGAAGACGAGCAGTACTTC.

Concerning this clonotype: One end of the junction fails to match germline, which may point to a read error. V is TRBV11-2 and J is TRBJ1-1, with D unresolved. The CDR3 totals 11 residues. Looked up from germline, CDR1 is SGHAT and CDR2 is FQNNGV. CDR3 in DNA: TGTGCCGGCAGGACCAACACTGAAGCTTTCTTT. It is translated as CAGRTNTEAFF.

This clonotype was seen many times. This sequence joins TRBV15 and TRBJ2-5; unclear D gene. This CDR3 is 15 amino acids long. V lost 6 bases and J 2 bases, leaving 16 bases between the germline ends. The germline gives CDR1 LNHNV, CDR2 YYDKDF (reference sequence). Here the CDR3 DNA reads TGTGCCACCAGGGACCAGAGAGAGGTTCAAGAGACCCAGTACTTC. Protein product: CATRDQREVQETQYF.

This clonotype has more than one count but fewer than ten. The chain has TRBV6-5 and TRBJ1-1; D is unresolved. CDR3 length equals 14 residues. The germline V gene encodes CDR1 MNHEY and CDR2 SVGAGI. Trimming took off 4 bases at V and 2 bases at J, with 11 bases between the two ends. CDR3 sequence (DNA): TGTGCCAGCAGTTTTAAGGCTGCTAACACTGAAGCTTTCTTT. Translation: CASSFKAANTEAFF.